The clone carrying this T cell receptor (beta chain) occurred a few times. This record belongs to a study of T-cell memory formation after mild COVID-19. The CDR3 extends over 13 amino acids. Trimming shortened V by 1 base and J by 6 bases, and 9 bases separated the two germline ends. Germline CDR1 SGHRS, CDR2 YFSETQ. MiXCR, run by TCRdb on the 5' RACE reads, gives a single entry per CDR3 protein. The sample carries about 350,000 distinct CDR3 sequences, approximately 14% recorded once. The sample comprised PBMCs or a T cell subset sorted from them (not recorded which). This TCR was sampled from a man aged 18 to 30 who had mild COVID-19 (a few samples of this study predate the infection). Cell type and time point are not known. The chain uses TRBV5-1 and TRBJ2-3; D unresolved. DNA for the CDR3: TGCGCCAGCAGCTTGTGGATATGGGATACGCAGTATTTT. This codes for CASSLWIWDTQYF.